Each of the 12 T cell receptor beta chains below was sequenced from the same sample in a study of T cell changes during pregnancy in multiple sclerosis. Profiling relied on immunoSEQ multiplex PCR, and the TCRdb table lists in-frame clones only, not all of them. Altogether some 60,000 clones are present, about 88% being singletons, with the ten largest covering under 2%. Sequencing used peripheral blood, obtained after pregnancy. These receptor sequences come from a female donor with multiple sclerosis, enrolled in a pregnancy study.

This clone was picked up one time. This rearrangement joins TRBV10-3 to TRBJ2-1, with D possibly being TRBD1 (6 bases). Trimming pared 2 bases from V and 10 bases from J, leaving 12 bases between. Germline values: CDR1 ENHRY, CDR2 SYGVKD. The CDR3 has 13 residues. Here the CDR3 DNA reads TGTGCCATCAGTGAGAAGACAGGCCCGGAGCAGTTCTTC. Residues: CAISEKTGPEQFF.

The chain recombines TRBV5-1 with TRBJ2-2; 8 positions agree with TRBD1. This CDR3 contains 14 residues. Germline CDR1 is SGHRS and CDR2 is YFSETQ. Germline trimming cut 4 bases from V and 3 bases from J; bases unmatched to any gene: 2. This CDR3 reads CASSPDRDTGELFF. CDR3 in DNA: TGCGCCAGCAGCCCGGACAGGGACACCGGGGAGCTGTTTTTT.

This clone came up once. V gene TRBV19 combines with J gene TRBJ1-2; no definite D call. Per germline, CDR1 LNHDA and CDR2 SQIVND (reference sequence). The CDR3 covers 15 residues. The V gene lost 7 bases and the J gene lost 2 bases, with 17 bases spanning the gap. CDR3 in DNA: TGTGCCAGTAACTCCGCGGGAGCTCCCAACTATGGCTACACCTTC. Its translation is CASNSAGAPNYGYTF.

The chain couples TRBV18 to TRBJ1-4; D not certain. This CDR3 region has 13 residues. Germline V gene data show CDR1 as KGHSH and CDR2 as LQKENI. The ends were cut back, 2 bases at V and 5 bases at J, with 6 bases in the middle. The CDR3 nucleotides are TGTGCCAGCTCACCAAACGGGAATGAAAAACTGTTTTTT. It is translated as CASSPNGNEKLFF.

The chain links TRBV11-2 to TRBJ1-2; TRBD1 aligns across 7 bases. Germline loops: CDR1 SGHAT, CDR2 FQNNGV. V lost 4 bases to trimming and J lost 4 bases; unmatched junction nucleotides: 9. This CDR3 is built from 15 residues. The CDR3, as DNA: TGTGCCAGCAGCTCGAATCTCGGGACAGTCTATGGCTACACCTTC. The encoded protein is CASSSNLGTVYGYTF.

This chain uses TRBV18 with TRBJ2-5; TRBD2 matches at 9 bases. This CDR3 is 16 amino acids long. CDR1 is KGHSH and CDR2 is LQKENI in the germline V gene. V shed 2 bases and J 7 bases; nucleotides not matched to a gene: 11. In DNA, the CDR3 is TGTGCCAGCTCACCAGGAGGCGGGGGGGCCCTTGGGACCCAGTACTTC. Translation gives CASSPGGGGALGTQYF. Complete variable domain (other parts from reference TRBV18 and TRBJ2-5): NAGVMQNPRHLVRRRGQEARLRCSPMKGHSHVYWYRQLPEEGLKFMVYLQKENIIDESGMPKERFSAEFPKEGPSILRIQQVVRGDSAAYFCASSPGGGGALGTQYFGPGTRLLVL.

The chain carries TRBV7-3 and TRBJ2-5; a weak D match, TRBD2 (6 bases). The CDR3 extends over 14 amino acids. The V and J ends lost 5 bases and 5 bases respectively, with 15 bases between them. Germline loops: CDR1 SGHTA, CDR2 FQGTGA. The CDR3 sequence: CASSLGNAGETQYF. The CDR3 DNA is TGTGCCAGCAGCCTCGGGAACGCGGGGGAGACCCAGTACTTC.

This chain links TRBV28 with TRBJ1-2, with D possibly being TRBD1 (6 bases). Trimming shortened V by 5 bases and J by 4 bases, and 14 bases separated the two germline ends. CDR3 length equals 14 residues. CDR1 MDHEN and CDR2 SYDVKM come from the germline V gene. CDR3 nucleotide sequence: TGTGCCAGCAGTCCCCTAGGGGGAAGCTATGGCTACACCTTC. Protein product: CASSPLGGSYGYTF.

This sequence joins TRBV4-2 and TRBJ2-7; D is unresolved. Germline V gene lookup returns CDR1 LGHNA and CDR2 YNFKEQ. Trimming left V 0 bases short and J 2 bases short, with 14 bases between. CDR3 size: 16 residues. This CDR3 is CASSQDPAGIAYEQYF. The CDR3 bases are TGTGCCAGCAGCCAAGATCCGGCAGGTATCGCCTACGAGCAGTACTTC.

V usage is TRBV7-9 and J usage is TRBJ2-2, with a tentative D call TRBD1 (5 bases). Trimming took off 2 bases at V and 4 bases at J, with 8 bases between the two ends. Germline V gives CDR1 SEHNR, CDR2 FQNEAQ (reference sequence). The CDR3 contains 14 residues. The DNA for the CDR3 is TGTGCCAGCAGCTTAACAACAGGCACCGGGGAGCTGTTTTTT. Translated: CASSLTTGTGELFF.

The rearrangement links TRBV15 to TRBJ1-2; D remains unclear. Trimming removed 0 bases from V and 6 bases from J, with 8 bases in between. Germline assignment: CDR1 LNHNV and CDR2 YYDKDF (reference sequence). CDR3 length: 13 residues. CDR3 loop: CATSRDPRHGYTF. In DNA form, the CDR3 reads TGTGCCACCAGCAGAGATCCCAGGCATGGCTACACCTTC.

With regard to this clone: A junction boundary mismatches the germline segment, possibly from a read error. The genes are TRBV7-9 and TRBJ2-7; D gene ambiguous. The CDR3 loop spans 12 amino acids. CDR1 and CDR2 from the germline V gene are SEHNR and FQNEAQ (reference sequence). As DNA, the CDR3 is TGTGCCAGCAGCTTAGGTGGGCTGGTCGTCTCCTTC. This sequence encodes CASSLGGLVVSF.